The clone carrying this T cell receptor beta chain has more than one count but fewer than ten. This sample was included in a study of blood T cell repertoires in COVID-19. Study as a whole: The origin of the acute and convalescent COVID-19 samples was the United States, Italy and Spain.

Trimming removed 1 base at V and 1 base at J, with 4 bases between. The CDR3 contains 14 residues. Germline CDR1 LGHDT, CDR2 YNNKEL (reference sequence). As handled by the study authors: Counts of nucleated cells, estimated from reference gene primer amplification, were obtained. Using immunoSEQ multiplex PCR, the repertoire was profiled, and TCRdb retains in-frame clones only, with some absent. That table is the source of V, J and clone size, and D and trimming were worked out from the DNA. The sample has around 30,000 clones; 89% are singletons. The source is a human donor in a cohort sampled during active COVID-19. The chain recombines TRBV3-1 (or the pseudogene TRBV3-2) with TRBJ1-4; no clear D. Sample: peripheral blood. The CDR3 DNA sequence: TGTGCCAGCAGCCAAGGTATAACTAATGAAAAACTGTTTTTT. Protein sequence: CASSQGITNEKLFF.